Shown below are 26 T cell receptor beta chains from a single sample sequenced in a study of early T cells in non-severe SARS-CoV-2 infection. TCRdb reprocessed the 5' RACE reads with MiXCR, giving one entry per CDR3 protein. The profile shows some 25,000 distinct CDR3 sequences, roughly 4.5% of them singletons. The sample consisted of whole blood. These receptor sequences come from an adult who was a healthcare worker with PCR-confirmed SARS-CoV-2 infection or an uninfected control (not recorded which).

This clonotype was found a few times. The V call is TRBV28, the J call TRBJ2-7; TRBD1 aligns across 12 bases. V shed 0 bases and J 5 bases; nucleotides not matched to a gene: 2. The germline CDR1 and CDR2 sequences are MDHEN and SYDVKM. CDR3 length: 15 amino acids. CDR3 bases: TGTGCCAGCAGTTTATGGGGGACAGGGGGCCACGAGCAGTACTTC. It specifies CASSLWGTGGHEQYF.

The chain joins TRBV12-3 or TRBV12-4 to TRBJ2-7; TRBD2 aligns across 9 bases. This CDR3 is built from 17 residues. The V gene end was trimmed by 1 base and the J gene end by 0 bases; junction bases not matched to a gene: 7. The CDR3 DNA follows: TGTGCCAGCAGTTTAGGAGGTAGCGGGAGCAGCTCCTACGAGCAGTACTTC. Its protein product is CASSLGGSGSSSYEQYF.

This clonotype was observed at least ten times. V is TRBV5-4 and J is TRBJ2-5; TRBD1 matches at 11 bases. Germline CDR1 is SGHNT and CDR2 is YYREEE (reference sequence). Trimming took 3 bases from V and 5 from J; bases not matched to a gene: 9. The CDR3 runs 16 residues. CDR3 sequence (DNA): TGTGCCAGCAGCTCTATTTATGGGACAGGGGGGGAGACCCAGTACTTC. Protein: CASSSIYGTGGETQYF.

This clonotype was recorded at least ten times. As DNA, the CDR3 is TGCAGTGCTAGTCTCAGCGAGGGCAGCTACGAGCAGTACTTC. Its translation is CSASLSEGSYEQYF. The rearrangement uses TRBV20-1 and TRBJ2-7, with D possibly being TRBD2 (5 bases). Trimming cost V 3 bases and J 3 bases, with 15 bases left between them. This CDR3 comprises 14 residues. Germline-derived CDR1 and CDR2 are DFQATT and SNEGSKA (reference sequence).

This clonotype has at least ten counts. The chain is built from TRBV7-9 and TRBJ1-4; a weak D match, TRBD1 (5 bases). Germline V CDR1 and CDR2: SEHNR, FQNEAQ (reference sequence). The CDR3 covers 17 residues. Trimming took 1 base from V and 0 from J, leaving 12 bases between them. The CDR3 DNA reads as TGTGCCAGCAGCTTAGGGGCAGGGATTGCAACTAATGAAAAACTGTTTTTT. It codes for CASSLGAGIATNEKLFF.

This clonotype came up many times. The CDR3 region is CASSSRSLSYEQYF. For the CDR3, the DNA is TGTGCCAGCAGCTCCAGGTCCCTCTCGTACGAGCAGTACTTC. The V gene is TRBV5-4, the J gene TRBJ2-7; no clear D gene. The V gene lost 3 bases and the J gene lost 4 bases, with 14 bases spanning the gap. Germline CDR1 reads SGHNT; CDR2 reads YYREEE (reference sequence). The length of the CDR3 is 14 residues.

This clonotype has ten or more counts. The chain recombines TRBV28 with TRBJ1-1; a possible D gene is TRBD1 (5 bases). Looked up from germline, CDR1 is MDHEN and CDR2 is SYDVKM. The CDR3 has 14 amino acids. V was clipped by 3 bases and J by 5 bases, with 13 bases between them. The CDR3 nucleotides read TGTGCCAGCAGTTTGCGCAGGGTATGGACTGAAGCTTTCTTT. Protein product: CASSLRRVWTEAFF.

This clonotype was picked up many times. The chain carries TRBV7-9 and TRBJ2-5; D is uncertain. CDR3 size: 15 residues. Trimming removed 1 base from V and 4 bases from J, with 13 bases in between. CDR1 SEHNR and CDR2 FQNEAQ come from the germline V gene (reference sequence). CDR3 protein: CASSLEGDRTETQYF. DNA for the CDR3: TGTGCCAGCAGCTTAGAGGGTGATCGGACAGAGACCCAGTACTTC.

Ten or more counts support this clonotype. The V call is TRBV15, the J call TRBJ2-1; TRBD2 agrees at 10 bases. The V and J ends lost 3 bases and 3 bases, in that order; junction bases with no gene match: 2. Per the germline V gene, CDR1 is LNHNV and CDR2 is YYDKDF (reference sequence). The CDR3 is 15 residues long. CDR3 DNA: TGTGCCACCAGCAGTAGCGGGAGGCGCTACAATGAGCAGTTCTTC. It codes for CATSSSGRRYNEQFF.

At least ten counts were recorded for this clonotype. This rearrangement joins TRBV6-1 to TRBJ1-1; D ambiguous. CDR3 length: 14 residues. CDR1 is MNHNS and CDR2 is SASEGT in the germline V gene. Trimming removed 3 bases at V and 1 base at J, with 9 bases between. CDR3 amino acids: CASSDIWKNTEAFF. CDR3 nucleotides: TGTGCCAGCAGTGATATATGGAAGAACACTGAAGCTTTCTTT.

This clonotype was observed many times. The CDR3 loop reads CASGLGLMNTEAFF. CDR3 DNA sequence: TGCGCCAGCGGACTAGGACTGATGAACACTGAAGCTTTCTTT. V and J are TRBV5-1 and TRBJ1-1; no reliable D call. Germline V CDR1 and CDR2: SGHRS, YFSETQ. Trimming took 7 bases from V and 0 from J, leaving 13 bases between them. This CDR3 is 14 amino acids long.

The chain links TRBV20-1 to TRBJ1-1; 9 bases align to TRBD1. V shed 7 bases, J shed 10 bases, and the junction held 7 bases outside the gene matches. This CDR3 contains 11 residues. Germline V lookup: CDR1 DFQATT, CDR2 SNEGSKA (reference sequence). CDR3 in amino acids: CSELNRGRAFF. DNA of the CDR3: TGCAGTGAACTCAACAGGGGGCGAGCTTTCTTT.

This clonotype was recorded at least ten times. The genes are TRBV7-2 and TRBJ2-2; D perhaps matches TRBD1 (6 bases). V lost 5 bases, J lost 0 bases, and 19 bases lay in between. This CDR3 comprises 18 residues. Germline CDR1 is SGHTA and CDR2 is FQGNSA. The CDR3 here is CASSQKGTGFANTGELFF. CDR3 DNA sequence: TGTGCCAGCAGCCAAAAGGGCACAGGGTTCGCGAACACCGGGGAGCTGTTTTTT.

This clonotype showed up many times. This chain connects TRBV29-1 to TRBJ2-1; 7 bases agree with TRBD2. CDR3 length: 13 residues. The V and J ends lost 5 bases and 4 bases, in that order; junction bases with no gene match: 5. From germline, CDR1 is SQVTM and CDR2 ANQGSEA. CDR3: CSVSQGLYNEQFF. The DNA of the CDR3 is TGCAGCGTTTCGCAGGGACTATACAATGAGCAGTTCTTC.

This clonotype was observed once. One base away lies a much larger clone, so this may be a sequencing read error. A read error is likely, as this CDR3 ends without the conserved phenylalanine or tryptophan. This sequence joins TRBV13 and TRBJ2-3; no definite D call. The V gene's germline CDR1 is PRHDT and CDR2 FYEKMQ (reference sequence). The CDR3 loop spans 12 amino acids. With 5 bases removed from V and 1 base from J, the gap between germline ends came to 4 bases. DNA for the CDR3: TGTGCCAGCAGCGCCCGCACAGATACGCAGTATATT. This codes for CASSARTDTQYI.

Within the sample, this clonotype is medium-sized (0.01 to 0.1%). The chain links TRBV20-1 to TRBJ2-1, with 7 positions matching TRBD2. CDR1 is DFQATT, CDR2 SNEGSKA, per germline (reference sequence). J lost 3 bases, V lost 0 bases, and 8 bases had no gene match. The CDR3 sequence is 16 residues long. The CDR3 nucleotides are TGCAGTGCTAGAGATAAGCTAGCGGACCTCTACAATGAGCAGTTCTTC. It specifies CSARDKLADLYNEQFF.

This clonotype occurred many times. The CDR3 loop reads CASSPHGERVYEQYF. The CDR3 DNA is TGCGCCAGCAGCCCCCATGGGGAGCGGGTCTACGAGCAGTACTTC. This rearrangement joins TRBV4-1 to TRBJ2-7; D perhaps matches TRBD2 (6 bases). The CDR3 length is 15 residues. Trimming left V 4 bases short and J 3 bases short, with 16 bases between. Germline V CDR1 and CDR2: MGHRA, YSYEKL.

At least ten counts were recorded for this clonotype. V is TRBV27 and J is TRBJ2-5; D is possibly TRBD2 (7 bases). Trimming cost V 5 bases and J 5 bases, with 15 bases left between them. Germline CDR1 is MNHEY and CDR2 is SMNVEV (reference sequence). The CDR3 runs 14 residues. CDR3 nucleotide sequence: TGTGCCAGCAGTCACAGGGCCGGGGGGGAGACCCAGTACTTC. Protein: CASSHRAGGETQYF.

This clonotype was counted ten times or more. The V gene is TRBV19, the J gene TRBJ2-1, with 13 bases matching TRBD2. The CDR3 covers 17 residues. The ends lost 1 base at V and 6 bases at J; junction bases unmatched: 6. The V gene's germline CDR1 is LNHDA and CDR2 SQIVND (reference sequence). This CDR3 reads CASSIVGLAGRGNEQFF. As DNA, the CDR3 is TGTGCCAGTAGTATAGTGGGACTAGCGGGACGGGGCAATGAGCAGTTCTTC.

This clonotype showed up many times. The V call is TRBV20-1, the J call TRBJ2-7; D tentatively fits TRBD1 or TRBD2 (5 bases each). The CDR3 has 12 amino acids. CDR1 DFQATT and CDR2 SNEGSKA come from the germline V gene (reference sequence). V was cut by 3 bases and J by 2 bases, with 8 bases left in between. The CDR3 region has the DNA TGCAGTGCTAGTAGGGACCCCTACGAGCAGTACTTC. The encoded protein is CSASRDPYEQYF.

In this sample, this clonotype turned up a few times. DNA for the CDR3: TGTGCCAGCAGCCAAGAAAGTGGAGGGTTTTACTATGGCTACACCTTC. Translation: CASSQESGGFYYGYTF. The chain recombines TRBV4-2 with TRBJ1-2; D call uncertain. The CDR3 has 16 residues. V shed 0 bases and J shed 3 bases, with 14 bases lying between them. CDR1 LGHNA and CDR2 YNFKEQ come from the germline V gene.

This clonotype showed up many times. This CDR3 reads CATSKPGLANTGELFF. The CDR3 DNA reads as TGTGCCACCAGTAAGCCGGGACTAGCGAACACCGGGGAGCTGTTTTTT. The rearrangement joins TRBV24-1 to TRBJ2-2, with 8 nucleotides matching TRBD2. V shed 6 bases, J shed 0 bases, and the junction held 5 bases outside the gene matches. The CDR3 sequence is 16 residues long. The germline V gene has CDR1 KGHDR and CDR2 SFDVKD.

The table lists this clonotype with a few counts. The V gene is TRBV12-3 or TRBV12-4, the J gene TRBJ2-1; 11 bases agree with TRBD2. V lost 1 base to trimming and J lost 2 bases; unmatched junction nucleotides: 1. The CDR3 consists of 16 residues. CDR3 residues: CASSLGTSGPYNEQFF. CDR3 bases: TGTGCCAGCAGTTTAGGGACTAGCGGGCCCTACAATGAGCAGTTCTTC.

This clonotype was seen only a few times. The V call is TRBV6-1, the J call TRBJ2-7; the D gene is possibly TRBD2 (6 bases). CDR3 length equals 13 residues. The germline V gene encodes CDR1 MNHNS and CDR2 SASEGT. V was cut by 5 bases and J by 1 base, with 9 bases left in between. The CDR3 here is CASSLALSYEQYF. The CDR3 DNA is TGTGCCAGCAGTCTAGCGTTGTCCTACGAGCAGTACTTC.

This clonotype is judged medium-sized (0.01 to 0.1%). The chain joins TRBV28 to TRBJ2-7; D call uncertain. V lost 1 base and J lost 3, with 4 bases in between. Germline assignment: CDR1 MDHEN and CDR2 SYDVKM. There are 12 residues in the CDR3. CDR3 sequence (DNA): TGTGCCAGCAGTTTATTTTTCTACGAGCAGTACTTC. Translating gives CASSLFFYEQYF.

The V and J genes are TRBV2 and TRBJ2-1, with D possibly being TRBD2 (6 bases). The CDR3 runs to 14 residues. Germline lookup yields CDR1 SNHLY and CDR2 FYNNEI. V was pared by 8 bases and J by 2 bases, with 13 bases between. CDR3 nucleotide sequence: TGTGCCAGCTCGGGAGTCCCTCCCTACAATGAGCAGTTCTTC. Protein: CASSGVPPYNEQFF.